These 32 T cell receptor beta chains came from one sample sequenced in a study of shared clonotypes between healthy human individuals (TCRdb year 2020). CD8 naive samples consisted of CD45RO-negative cells that were positively selected for CCR7, yielding a CD45RA+CCR7+ population without TemRA cells. Library construction relied on the immunoSEQ multiplex PCR assay. TCRdb provides this immuneACCESS table in a form limited to in-frame rearrangements. Some clones are lacking; in checked studies, under half of them reflect an unresolved V gene, and why the rest are absent is not known. The sample table records about 2.1 million clones; roughly 95% of these occur just once. The ten largest clonotypes hold over 1.5% of the sample. Sequencing was performed on naive CD8+ T cells from PBMCs. In light of the paper, this sample's cell subset or site label describes: CD45RA+CCR7+. These receptor sequences come from a man aged 18-30 years in good health. Some clones in this sample may be carry-over from other donors' samples.

V is TRBV6-5 and J is TRBJ2-2, with D unresolved. The germline V gene has CDR1 MNHEY and CDR2 SVGAGI. The CDR3 totals 15 residues. Trimming cost V 7 bases and J 1 base, with 13 bases left between them. CDR3: CASNLMARNTGELFF. The CDR3 coding sequence is TGTGCCAGCAATTTAATGGCCAGGAACACCGGGGAGCTGTTTTTT.

The V and J genes are TRBV19 and TRBJ2-2, with D maybe TRBD2 (5 bases). V was clipped by 3 bases and J by 7 bases, with 9 bases between them. The CDR3 has 13 residues. The germline V gene has CDR1 LNHDA and CDR2 SQIVND (reference sequence). For the CDR3, the DNA is TGTGCCAGTAGTATGTTAAGCGGCGGGGAGCTGTTTTTT. The encoded protein is CASSMLSGGELFF.

The chain combines TRBV19 with TRBJ2-2; the D is unclear. This CDR3 has 17 amino acids. Per germline, CDR1 LNHDA and CDR2 SQIVND (reference sequence). V was cut by 1 base and J by 6 bases, with 18 bases left in between. The CDR3 spells CASSIVKQKGSAGELFF. For the CDR3, the DNA is TGTGCCAGTAGTATAGTCAAACAGAAAGGTTCTGCCGGGGAGCTGTTTTTT.

The chain recombines TRBV5-5 with TRBJ2-7; TRBD1 might be the D (5 bases). This CDR3 region has 15 residues. Germline V CDR1 and CDR2: SGHKS, YYEKEE (reference sequence). V gave up 4 bases and J gave up 1 base, with 15 bases separating them. CDR3 nucleotide sequence: TGTGCCAGCAGCCAGACAGCAGGGTCATCCTACGAGCAGTACTTC. This gives the protein CASSQTAGSSYEQYF.

This clone came up once. The chain joins TRBV5-3 to TRBJ2-7; 10 positions agree with TRBD1. TRBV5-3 is an open reading frame whose function is uncertain. V lost 2 bases and J lost 3; bases outside the gene matches: 14. This CDR3 has 18 residues. CDR3 DNA sequence: TGTGCCAGAAGCTTAGTTTGGACAGGGGGTCATTCGGGCTACGAGCAGTACTTC. It translates to CARSLVWTGGHSGYEQYF.

The rearrangement links TRBV11-3 to TRBJ2-7; 8 positions match TRBD2. Trimming cost V 1 base and J 1 base; bases outside gene matches: 3. CDR1 and CDR2 (germline): SGHNT, YENEEA. The CDR3 runs to 15 residues. The CDR3 protein is CASSLGAGGSYEQYF. CDR3 DNA sequence: TGTGCCAGCAGCTTAGGGGCGGGAGGATCCTACGAGCAGTACTTC.

This clone was seen a handful of times. V gene TRBV7-6 combines with J gene TRBJ2-7; 7 nucleotides align to TRBD1. This CDR3 spans 13 amino acids. Germline loops: CDR1 SGHVS, CDR2 FNYEAQ. V was clipped by 5 bases and J by 6 bases; unmatched bases: 7. DNA of the CDR3: TGTGCCAGCAGCGCGGCACAGGGGAGCGAGCAGTACTTC. It yields the protein CASSAAQGSEQYF.

V usage is TRBV27 and J usage is TRBJ2-1; no clear D. V was trimmed by 2 bases and J by 2 bases, leaving 13 bases between them. CDR3 length equals 16 residues. Germline CDR1 is MNHEY and CDR2 is SMNVEV (reference sequence). CDR3 amino acids: CASSLRFGKTYNEQFF. As DNA, the CDR3 is TGTGCCAGCAGTTTAAGGTTCGGAAAAACCTACAATGAGCAGTTCTTC.

The V gene is TRBV27, the J gene TRBJ2-7; a possible D gene is TRBD2 (6 bases). The CDR3 is 14 amino acids. V gave up 2 bases and J gave up 7 bases, with 15 bases separating them. Per germline, CDR1 MNHEY and CDR2 SMNVEV (reference sequence). CDR3 DNA: TGTGCCAGCAGTTTACGCGGAGGGGTTTGGGAGCAGTACTTC. Residues: CASSLRGGVWEQYF.

This sequence joins TRBV29-1 and TRBJ2-1; D not certain. There are 15 residues in the CDR3. V was pared by 3 bases and J by 7 bases, with 19 bases between. Germline V gene lookup returns CDR1 SQVTM and CDR2 ANQGSEA. CDR3 amino acids: CSVEVLGLTRNEQFF. CDR3 nucleotide sequence: TGCAGCGTTGAGGTCTTAGGGCTAACCAGGAATGAGCAGTTCTTC.

This chain joins TRBV10-3 and TRBJ2-3; the D is unclear. Deletions cut 7 bases from V and 2 bases from J, with 10 bases between. The length of the CDR3 is 13 residues. CDR1 and CDR2 from the germline V gene are ENHRY and SYGVKD. The CDR3 coding sequence is TGTGCCATCAAGGCGGTTCTCACAGATACGCAGTATTTT. Translated: CAIKAVLTDTQYF.

This chain links TRBV9 with TRBJ2-3, with 8 bases that match TRBD2. CDR1 is SGDLS, CDR2 YYNGEE, per germline. The V and J ends lost 4 bases and 4 bases, in that order; junction bases with no gene match: 8. This CDR3 is built from 15 residues. CDR3 protein: CASSTSAGAADTQYF. CDR3 nucleotides: TGTGCCAGCAGCACGTCAGCGGGAGCTGCAGATACGCAGTATTTT.

Points on this clone: Other nucleotide sequences in the sample specify the same CDR3. The rearrangement uses TRBV27 and TRBJ2-7, with 9 bases aligning to TRBD1. V shed 6 bases, J shed 4 bases, and the junction held 7 bases outside the gene matches. Germline V gene data show CDR1 as MNHEY and CDR2 as SMNVEV (reference sequence). This CDR3 is 14 amino acids long. Here the CDR3 reads CASSLDRGGYEQYF. CDR3 in DNA: TGTGCCAGCAGCTTGGACAGGGGAGGATACGAGCAGTACTTC.

This clone was recorded only once. The rearrangement joins TRBV5-4 to TRBJ2-7, with 14 nucleotides matching TRBD2. The CDR3 is made up of 18 amino acids. CDR1 is SGHNT, CDR2 YYREEE, per germline (reference sequence). V was clipped by 3 bases and J by 2 bases; unmatched bases: 10. This CDR3 reads CASSSPGLAGEFTYEQYF. In DNA form, the CDR3 reads TGTGCCAGCAGCTCCCCGGGACTAGCGGGAGAATTTACCTACGAGCAGTACTTC. Complete variable domain (other parts from reference TRBV5-4 and TRBJ2-7): ETGVTQSPTHLIKTRGQQVTLRCSSQSGHNTVSWYQQALGQGPQFIFQYYREEENGRGNFPPRFSGLQFPNYSSELNVNALELDDSALYLCASSSPGLAGEFTYEQYFGPGTRLTVT.

The count of this clone is one. The DNA of the CDR3 is TGTGCCAGTAGTATAGTTCCCCACCGGGACTGGGGGGAAAAACTGTTTTTT. Encoded protein: CASSIVPHRDWGEKLFF. V usage is TRBV19 and J usage is TRBJ1-4; D may be TRBD1 (5 bases). The CDR3 has 17 residues. Germline CDR1 is LNHDA and CDR2 is SQIVND (reference sequence). Trimming removed 1 base at V and 8 bases at J, with 20 bases between.

This rearrangement joins TRBV15 to TRBJ2-1; TRBD1 aligns across 11 bases. Germline V gives CDR1 LNHNV, CDR2 YYDKDF (reference sequence). There are 15 residues in the CDR3. V lost 5 bases to trimming and J lost 7 bases; unmatched junction nucleotides: 7. The CDR3 sequence: CATSLGQGARNEQFF. CDR3 in DNA: TGTGCCACCAGCCTCGGACAGGGGGCGAGAAATGAGCAGTTCTTC. Looking up the rest from reference TRBV15 and TRBJ2-1 gives the full variable domain: DAMVIQNPRYQVTQFGKPVTLSCSQTLNHNVMYWYQQKSSQAPKLLFHYYDKDFNNEADTPDNFQSRRPNTSFCFLDIRSPGLGDTAMYLCATSLGQGARNEQFFGPGTRLTVL.

J is TRBJ2-1 and V is TRBV29-1, with D perhaps matching TRBD2 (6 bases). The V gene lost 6 bases and the J gene lost 0 bases, with 18 bases spanning the gap. CDR1 and CDR2 from the germline V gene are SQVTM and ANQGSEA. This CDR3 is built from 16 residues. This CDR3 reads CSVDTGARFSYNEQFF. The DNA for the CDR3 is TGCAGCGTGGATACGGGAGCTCGATTCTCCTACAATGAGCAGTTCTTC.

The chain combines TRBV7-9 with TRBJ2-7; tentative D call: TRBD2 (6 bases). Germline V gene data show CDR1 as SEHNR and CDR2 as FQNEAQ (reference sequence). Trimming took off 1 base at V and 0 bases at J, with 10 bases between the two ends. The CDR3 totals 15 residues. The CDR3 DNA follows: TGTGCCAGCAGCTTAGTGGGAGGTGACTCCTACGAGCAGTACTTC. Protein product: CASSLVGGDSYEQYF. Based on the CDR3 plus reference TRBV7-9 and TRBJ2-7, the full variable domain is DTGVSQNPRHKITKRGQNVTFRCDPISEHNRLYWYRQTLGQGPEFLTYFQNEAQLEKSRLLSDRFSAERPKGSFSTLEIQRTEQGDSAMYLCASSLVGGDSYEQYFGPGTRLTVT.

The sample holds one count of this clone. The chain is built from TRBV27 and TRBJ2-5; D uncertain. This CDR3 region has 14 residues. Germline V lookup: CDR1 MNHEY, CDR2 SMNVEV (reference sequence). V shed 5 bases and J shed 4 bases, with 14 bases lying between them. The CDR3 spells CASSVIGSVETQYF. For the CDR3, the DNA is TGTGCCAGCAGTGTAATAGGGTCGGTAGAGACCCAGTACTTC.

The chain carries TRBV19 and TRBJ2-1, with TRBD2 matching 10 bases. Germline V CDR1 and CDR2: LNHDA, SQIVND (reference sequence). Losses at the gene ends were 5 bases for V and 5 bases for J; bases not matched to a gene: 6. The CDR3 is 15 amino acids. The CDR3 bases are TGTGCCAGTAGTCCCGGACTAGCGGCCGACAATGAGCAGTTCTTC. Its translation is CASSPGLAADNEQFF.

This clone was recorded once. The V call is TRBV6-6, the J call TRBJ2-7; D is perhaps TRBD1 (5 bases). The V end lost 2 bases, the J end lost 3 bases, and 8 bases lay between the germline ends. The CDR3 has 13 amino acids. CDR1 and CDR2 from the germline V gene are MNHNY and SVGAGI (reference sequence). The CDR3 protein is CASSYRQIYEQYF. The CDR3, as DNA: TGTGCCAGCAGTTACAGACAGATCTACGAGCAGTACTTC.

A note on this clone: The sample carries other DNA sequences with the same CDR3. The chain combines TRBV7-9 with TRBJ2-5, with 10 nucleotides matching TRBD1. V lost 4 bases, J lost 2 bases, and 4 bases stayed unmatched. CDR3 length: 15 residues. The V gene's germline CDR1 is SEHNR and CDR2 FQNEAQ (reference sequence). CDR3: CASSSRQGAQETQYF. CDR3 bases: TGTGCCAGCAGCTCGCGACAGGGGGCACAAGAGACCCAGTACTTC.

To note about this clone: Other DNA sequences in this sample translate to the same CDR3. The chain has TRBV27 and TRBJ2-2; perhaps TRBD1 as D (6 bases). The germline V gene has CDR1 MNHEY and CDR2 SMNVEV (reference sequence). CDR3 length equals 15 residues. The V end lost 1 base, the J end lost 2 bases, and 8 bases lay between the germline ends. In DNA form, the CDR3 reads TGTGCCAGCAGTTTATTGGGGGCTAACACCGGGGAGCTGTTTTTT. This codes for CASSLLGANTGELFF.

The chain uses TRBV11-2 and TRBJ2-2; no firm D call. The CDR3 is made up of 15 amino acids. Trimming took 7 bases from V and 1 from J, leaving 13 bases between them. Germline V lookup: CDR1 SGHAT, CDR2 FQNNGV. Here the CDR3 DNA reads TGTGCCAGCACCCCTCCCCATCGGAACACCGGGGAGCTGTTTTTT. Translating gives CASTPPHRNTGELFF.

V gene TRBV28 combines with J gene TRBJ1-2; a possible D gene is TRBD1 (6 bases). V lost 10 bases to trimming and J lost 2 bases, with 17 bases between them. The CDR3 is made up of 14 amino acids. Germline-derived CDR1 and CDR2 are MDHEN and SYDVKM. Written as DNA, the CDR3 is TGTGCCACCGAAGGGGCCGGGGGCAACTATGGCTACACCTTC. Its protein is CATEGAGGNYGYTF.

DNA for the CDR3: TGTGCCAGCTCAACGTGGACAGGCAACACCGGGGAGCTGTTTTTT. This sequence encodes CASSTWTGNTGELFF. V gene TRBV27 combines with J gene TRBJ2-2; 7 nucleotides line up with TRBD1. The CDR3 runs to 15 residues. CDR1 is MNHEY and CDR2 is SMNVEV in the germline V gene (reference sequence). Unmatched junction bases numbered 8, after V lost 8 bases and J lost 2 bases.

This clone was seen more than once but under ten times. The rearrangement links TRBV7-9 to TRBJ2-1, with TRBD2 matching over 14 bases. Germline lookup yields CDR1 SEHNR and CDR2 FQNEAQ (reference sequence). There are 15 residues in the CDR3. Trimming removed 5 bases from V and 8 bases from J; junction bases left unmatched: 5. CDR3 region: CASSGGLAGGYEQFF. CDR3 DNA: TGTGCCAGCAGCGGTGGACTAGCGGGAGGCTATGAGCAGTTCTTC.

This rearrangement joins TRBV27 to TRBJ1-2; D possibly corresponds to TRBD1 (5 bases). The ends were cut back, 1 base at V and 3 bases at J, with 24 bases in the middle. Germline CDR1 MNHEY, CDR2 SMNVEV (reference sequence). There are 19 residues in the CDR3. The CDR3 DNA is TGTGCCAGCAGTTTATTCCGAGGGGCCCCCTACTCCTCCGACTATGGCTACACCTTC. Residues: CASSLFRGAPYSSDYGYTF.

This clone has more than one count but fewer than ten. The rearrangement uses TRBV19 and TRBJ1-1; a possible D gene is TRBD1 (6 bases). CDR1 is LNHDA and CDR2 is SQIVND in the germline V gene (reference sequence). Trimming stripped 7 bases from V and 4 bases from J, with 16 bases between. The CDR3 totals 14 residues. As DNA, the CDR3 is TGTGCCAGTAATCTCAGGGGCCCCCTCACTGAAGCTTTCTTT. Its translation: CASNLRGPLTEAFF.

This clone was detected once. The chain uses TRBV21-1 and TRBJ2-5. TRBV21-1 is a recognized pseudogene. The CDR3 runs 13 residues. The CDR3 DNA sequence: TGTGCCAGCAGCAAAGTTAGACCAGAGACCCAGTACTTC. It yields the protein CASSKVRPETQYF.

On this clone itself: This same CDR3 is encoded by further DNA sequences in the sample. V is TRBV30 and J is TRBJ1-5, with D maybe TRBD1 (5 bases). Trimming removed 0 bases from V and 6 bases from J, with 12 bases in between. The CDR3 has 14 residues. Germline values: CDR1 GTSNPN, CDR2 SVGIG (reference sequence). The CDR3 reads CAWSVRQGSQPQHF. CDR3 in DNA: TGTGCCTGGAGTGTACGGCAGGGCAGTCAGCCCCAGCATTTT. Full variable domain (remainder filled in from reference TRBV30 and TRBJ1-5): SQTIHQWPATLVQPVGSPLSLECTVEGTSNPNLYWYRQAAGRGLQLLFYSVGIGQISSEVPQNLSASRPQDRQFILSSKKLLLSDSGFYLCAWSVRQGSQPQHFGDGTRLSIL.

This chain connects TRBV9 to TRBJ2-7, with no clear D. The CDR3 extends over 14 amino acids. Per germline, CDR1 SGDLS and CDR2 YYNGEE. Trimming shortened V by 4 bases and J by 7 bases, and 18 bases separated the two germline ends. CDR3: CASSPETGPREQYF. CDR3 DNA sequence: TGTGCCAGCAGCCCTGAGACGGGCCCCCGGGAGCAGTACTTC.